A single sample is the source of the 9 T cell receptor beta chains below, sequenced in a study of T cell repertoires in cytomegalovirus infection. TCRdb reanalysed the reads using MiXCR and keeps one entry per CDR3 protein. The sample carries roughly 310,000 distinct CDR3 sequences, 15% to 20% recorded once. The sample consisted of PBMCs. Source of these receptors: a human donor in good health (CMV status not recorded). Some clones in this sample may be carry-over from other donors' samples.

This sequence joins TRBV28 and TRBJ1-2, with D perhaps matching TRBD1 (6 bases). The germline V gene encodes CDR1 MDHEN and CDR2 SYDVKM. V dropped 6 bases and J dropped 4 bases, with 15 bases sitting between them. The CDR3 runs 14 residues. The CDR3 DNA reads as TGTGCCAGCAGCCCAGGACAGACCCGCTATGGCTACACCTTC. Protein product: CASSPGQTRYGYTF.

The sample holds a few counts of this clonotype. V is TRBV28 and J is TRBJ2-1; 7 nucleotides agree with TRBD1. Per the germline V gene, CDR1 is MDHEN and CDR2 is SYDVKM. V trimming: 5 bases; J trimming: 5 bases; junction bases outside the gene matches: 3. This CDR3 region has 13 residues. CDR3 nucleotides: TGTGCCAGCAGTGGACAGGCCAACAATGAGCAGTTCTTC. This sequence encodes CASSGQANNEQFF.

In this sample, this clonotype turned up a few times. This rearrangement joins TRBV6-5 to TRBJ2-2; 7 bases are shared with TRBD1. The V gene end was trimmed by 4 bases and the J gene end by 3 bases; junction bases not matched to a gene: 5. The CDR3 extends over 15 amino acids. Germline V lookup: CDR1 MNHEY, CDR2 SVGAGI. The CDR3 bases are TGTGCCAGCAGTTCCCCCACAGGGGACACCGGGGAGCTGTTTTTT. It specifies CASSSPTGDTGELFF.

V usage is TRBV4-3 and J usage is TRBJ1-2; 7 bases map to TRBD1. V shed 2 bases, J shed 2 bases, and the junction held 5 bases outside the gene matches. This CDR3 is built from 15 residues. CDR1 is LGHNA and CDR2 is YSLEER in the germline V gene. CDR3 protein: CASSQTGDPNYGYTF. For the CDR3, the DNA is TGCGCCAGCAGCCAAACAGGGGACCCCAACTATGGCTACACCTTC.

This clonotype has just a few counts. V and J are TRBV4-3 and TRBJ2-1; no reliable D call. This CDR3 comprises 17 residues. CDR1 and CDR2 (germline): LGHNA, YSLEER. V gave up 0 bases and J gave up 3 bases, with 15 bases separating them. The CDR3 sequence: CASSQDLRVSGYNEQFF. The CDR3 DNA is TGCGCCAGCAGCCAAGATTTAAGGGTATCGGGCTACAATGAGCAGTTCTTC.

There are a few counts of this clonotype. V gene TRBV19 combines with J gene TRBJ1-1; the D gene is possibly TRBD1 (6 bases). Germline values: CDR1 LNHDA, CDR2 SQIVND (reference sequence). Deletions cut 4 bases from V and 1 base from J, with 10 bases between. CDR3 length: 14 amino acids. This CDR3 reads CASSSTRGNTEAFF. CDR3 in DNA: TGTGCCAGTAGTAGCACCAGGGGGAACACTGAAGCTTTCTTT.

At least ten counts were recorded for this clonotype. J is TRBJ2-5 and V is TRBV11-2; D is undetermined. V gave up 5 bases and J gave up 4 bases, with 17 bases separating them. The CDR3 covers 15 residues. The germline gives CDR1 SGHAT, CDR2 FQNNGV. CDR3 sequence reads: CASSPDGFYGETQYF. The CDR3 DNA follows: TGTGCCAGCAGCCCGGACGGATTTTATGGAGAGACCCAGTACTTC.

The V gene is TRBV25-1, the J gene TRBJ2-1, with D tentatively TRBD1 (6 bases). Trimming cost V 4 bases and J 4 bases, with 8 bases left between them. Germline assignment: CDR1 MGHDK and CDR2 SYGVNS. This CDR3 is built from 13 residues. In nucleotides, the CDR3 is TGTGCCAGCAGTGGGACAGCGTACAATGAGCAGTTCTTC. Translated: CASSGTAYNEQFF.

This clonotype was detected a few times. The chain carries TRBV5-1 and TRBJ2-7; D possibly uses TRBD1 or TRBD2 (5 bases each). CDR3 size: 15 residues. Germline V gene sequence: CDR1 SGHRS, CDR2 YFSETQ. Trimming cost V 4 bases and J 3 bases, with 17 bases left between them. The CDR3 sequence is CASSPSGAPLYEQYF. The CDR3, as DNA: TGCGCCAGCAGCCCCTCCGGGGCCCCTCTCTACGAGCAGTACTTC.